This T cell receptor (beta chain) was identified during a study of blood T cell repertoires in COVID-19. Across the whole study: Both acute and convalescent COVID-19 samples were obtained from the United States, Italy and Spain. Nucleic acid was either cDNA or gDNA, and it came from T cells, B-cell-depleted T cells, or PBMCs.

The germline gives CDR1 SNHLY, CDR2 FYNNEI. The length of the CDR3 is 15 residues. V was pared by 4 bases and J by 7 bases, with 9 bases of the junction left unmatched. Sequenced by immunoSEQ multiplex PCR; TCRdb stores in-frame clones only, minus some. The table includes about 230,000 clones, approximately 84% detected once. V is TRBV2 and J is TRBJ1-4; 7 bases agree with TRBD1. The TCR sequence derives from a middle-aged man with COVID-19, enrolled during active disease. The sample taken for sequencing was peripheral blood. The CDR3 loop reads CASSARQGFGEKLFF. DNA for the CDR3: TGTGCCAGCAGTGCTAGACAGGGTTTTGGTGAAAAACTGTTTTTT.